Listed here are 32 T cell receptor beta chains from one sample, sequenced in a study of beta chain features in type 1 diabetes. General study results and limits: Among all four CD4+ subsets, Type 1 diabetes patients had TCRB CDR3s that were moderately but significantly shorter.

Their specific antigens are unknown. The sequenced template was cDNA made from the entire isolated RNA. Profiled with immunoSEQ multiplex PCR; TCRdb holds only in-frame clones, not every one. The repertoire holds about 740,000 clones, with around an eighth as singletons. The sequencing sample was made of naive CD4+ T cells from blood. These receptors were collected from a man between 18 and 35 years old with type 1 diabetes.

The chain employs TRBV14 and TRBJ1-1, with D maybe TRBD1 (5 bases). Trimming cost V 0 bases and J 0 bases, with 14 bases left between them. This CDR3 has 17 amino acids. Germline CDR1 is SGHDN and CDR2 is FVKESK. The CDR3 DNA is TGTGCCAGCAGCCAAGATGTCGGGGACCAAGTGAACACTGAAGCTTTCTTT. Translated: CASSQDVGDQVNTEAFF.

This clone has just a few counts. The chain combines TRBV5-4 with TRBJ2-7; tentatively, D is TRBD1 or TRBD2 (5 bases each). Deletions cut 4 bases from V and 1 base from J, with 18 bases between. Germline V gives CDR1 SGHNT, CDR2 YYREEE (reference sequence). This CDR3 spans 16 amino acids. As DNA, the CDR3 is TGTGCCAGCAGCCGAGGGGTTGACAGTGGATCCTACGAGCAGTACTTC. Amino acid sequence: CASSRGVDSGSYEQYF.

Here the CDR3 reads CAWSEQVGQYF. CDR3 in DNA: TGTGCCTGGAGTGAGCAGGTCGGGCAGTACTTC. The chain joins TRBV30 to TRBJ2-7, with unresolved D. Trimming pared 1 base from V and 9 bases from J, leaving 10 bases between. This CDR3 is 11 amino acids long. CDR1 is GTSNPN, CDR2 SVGIG, per germline (reference sequence).

This rearrangement joins TRBV30 to TRBJ1-5; 9 bases fit TRBD1. Germline CDR1 is GTSNPN and CDR2 is SVGIG (reference sequence). This CDR3 spans 17 amino acids. V lost 2 bases to trimming and J lost 0 bases; unmatched junction nucleotides: 8. For the CDR3, the DNA is TGTGCCTGGAGTACAGGGGGCTACTCTTATAGCAATCAGCCCCAGCATTTT. Protein product: CAWSTGGYSYSNQPQHF.

This clone was seen a few times. A read error may produce the germline difference seen at one junction end. The V gene is TRBV7-7, the J gene TRBJ2-5, with D possibly TRBD1 on 5 matching bases. The CDR3 is 13 amino acids. The germline CDR1 and CDR2 sequences are SSHAT and FNYEAQ (reference sequence). The DNA of the CDR3 is TGTGCTAGCAGCTTCACAGACAGAGAGACCCAGTACTTC. Its protein is CASSFTDRETQYF.

The V call is TRBV27, the J call TRBJ1-2, with D uncertain. Trimming removed 0 bases from V and 2 bases from J, with 7 bases in between. This CDR3 is 14 amino acids long. CDR1 is MNHEY and CDR2 is SMNVEV in the germline V gene (reference sequence). Written as DNA, the CDR3 is TGTGCCAGCAGTTTATCGGGCAGGAACTATGGCTACACCTTC. Residues: CASSLSGRNYGYTF.

This chain links TRBV29-1 with TRBJ1-1; D is uncertain. This CDR3 is built from 18 residues. Germline CDR1 reads SQVTM; CDR2 reads ANQGSEA. Trimming left V 5 bases short and J 0 bases short, with 25 bases between. The DNA for the CDR3 is TGCAGCGTTTTGACACACCGCCCCTCATCTCTCATGAACACTGAAGCTTTCTTT. Translating gives CSVLTHRPSSLMNTEAFF.

This chain links TRBV6-5 with TRBJ2-1; 10 bases are shared with TRBD1. CDR3 length: 15 residues. Germline V gene lookup returns CDR1 MNHEY and CDR2 SVGAGI. V lost 8 bases to trimming and J lost 5 bases; unmatched junction nucleotides: 9. This chain's CDR3 is CASWSLDRGNNEQFF. The CDR3 DNA sequence: TGTGCCAGCTGGTCGTTGGACAGGGGGAACAATGAGCAGTTCTTC.

The gene calls are TRBV13 and TRBJ2-7, with D hard to call. This CDR3 is 14 amino acids long. Germline V gene lookup returns CDR1 PRHDT and CDR2 FYEKMQ (reference sequence). The V end was cut by 0 bases, the J end by 2 bases, with 8 bases between. The CDR3, as DNA: TGTGCCAGCAGCTTAGGTAGCTTACCCTACGAGCAGTACTTC. Encoded protein: CASSLGSLPYEQYF.

The chain recombines TRBV6-1 with TRBJ1-5, with unresolved D. The CDR3 consists of 14 residues. V was clipped by 9 bases and J by 0 bases, with 12 bases between them. The germline gives CDR1 MNHNS, CDR2 SASEGT. The CDR3 protein is CASTVGASNQPQHF. In DNA, the CDR3 is TGTGCCAGTACGGTGGGCGCTAGCAATCAGCCCCAGCATTTT.

The V and J genes are TRBV18 and TRBJ2-3, with D possibly matching TRBD2 (6 bases). Between the trimmed V and J ends, which lost 3 bases and 2 bases, there was a span of 9 bases. The CDR3 is 14 amino acids. Germline lookup yields CDR1 KGHSH and CDR2 LQKENI. The CDR3 loop reads CASSPGLNTDTQYF. CDR3 DNA sequence: TGTGCCAGCTCACCGGGACTTAACACAGATACGCAGTATTTT.

This chain connects TRBV5-1 to TRBJ2-1; 14 bases align to TRBD2. Germline CDR1 and CDR2: SGHRS and YFSETQ. The CDR3 contains 16 residues. V shed 4 bases and J 7 bases; nucleotides not matched to a gene: 7. CDR3 residues: CASSPEGTSGGNEQFF. For the CDR3, the DNA is TGCGCCAGCAGCCCGGAGGGGACTAGCGGGGGTAATGAGCAGTTCTTC.

The chain links TRBV4-1 to TRBJ2-6; TRBD1 agrees at 7 bases. Germline trimming cut 3 bases from V and 0 bases from J; bases unmatched to any gene: 14. CDR1 and CDR2 from the germline V gene are MGHRA and YSYEKL. This CDR3 spans 20 amino acids. The CDR3 bases are TGCGCCAGCAGCCAGCCCCTAGGGGGCACCAGGGGCTCTGGGGCCAACGTCCTGACTTTC. It translates to CASSQPLGGTRGSGANVLTF.

V usage is TRBV12-5 and J usage is TRBJ1-5; no firm D call. Trimming took 3 bases from V and 0 from J, leaving 9 bases between them. The germline V gene has CDR1 LGHNT and CDR2 FRNRAP. This CDR3 contains 15 residues. For the CDR3, the DNA is TGTGCTAGTGGTTTAGGGAGCTCTAGCAATCAGCCCCAGCATTTT. Protein product: CASGLGSSSNQPQHF. Full variable domain (remainder filled in from reference TRBV12-5 and TRBJ1-5): DARVTQTPRHKVTEMGQEVTMRCQPILGHNTVFWYRQTMMQGLELLAYFRNRAPLDDSGMPKDRFSAEMPDATLATLKIQPSEPRDSAVYFCASGLGSSSNQPQHFGDGTRLSIL.

CDR3 amino acids: CASSLVPSVNTEAFF. CDR3 nucleotide sequence: TGTGCCAGCAGCTTAGTCCCTTCCGTGAACACTGAAGCTTTCTTT. This chain joins TRBV13 and TRBJ1-1; D remains unclear. The CDR3 length is 15 residues. Trimming took off 1 base at V and 0 bases at J, with 9 bases between the two ends. Germline lookup yields CDR1 PRHDT and CDR2 FYEKMQ (reference sequence).

The chain joins TRBV7-9 to TRBJ1-6; D not certain. The CDR3 sequence is 15 residues long. Trimming left V 4 bases short and J 0 bases short, with 7 bases between. Germline-derived CDR1 and CDR2 are SEHNR and FQNEAQ (reference sequence). The CDR3 region has the DNA TGTGCCAGCAGCTACCAAAGCTCCTATAATTCACCCCTCCACTTT. This codes for CASSYQSSYNSPLHF.

This clone was seen only once. This chain connects TRBV2 to TRBJ1-4; the match to TRBD1 covers 9 bases. The CDR3 is 15 amino acids. V dropped 8 bases and J dropped 3; count of bases not matched to a gene: 7. Germline CDR1 and CDR2: SNHLY and FYNNEI. DNA of the CDR3: TGTGCCAGCGTCCCGGGACAGGGTGCTAATGAAAAACTGTTTTTT. Translating gives CASVPGQGANEKLFF.

This clone occurred a few times. This chain joins TRBV30 and TRBJ1-4; tentative D call: TRBD1 (5 bases). Germline V gives CDR1 GTSNPN, CDR2 SVGIG (reference sequence). V lost 3 bases to trimming and J lost 3 bases, with 8 bases between them. This CDR3 region has 13 residues. This chain's CDR3 is CAWSGAANEKLFF. CDR3 nucleotide sequence: TGTGCCTGGAGCGGGGCAGCTAATGAAAAACTGTTTTTT.

This chain joins TRBV4-2 and TRBJ1-2; 10 nucleotides match TRBD1. The CDR3 length is 15 residues. The germline V gene encodes CDR1 LGHNA and CDR2 YNFKEQ. Germline trimming cut 1 base from V and 4 bases from J; bases unmatched to any gene: 3. CDR3 in DNA: TGTGCCAGCAGCCAAGCGGGACAGGGGATCTATGGCTACACCTTC. It is translated as CASSQAGQGIYGYTF.

The CDR3 coding sequence is TGTGCCAGCAGCGTGCAACTAGCTCGCTCCTACAATGAGCAGTTCTTC. This translates into CASSVQLARSYNEQFF. This rearrangement joins TRBV7-9 to TRBJ2-1, with a tentative D call TRBD2 (6 bases). The CDR3 is 16 amino acids. The germline gives CDR1 SEHNR, CDR2 FQNEAQ (reference sequence). Trimming pared 5 bases from V and 0 bases from J, leaving 14 bases between.

The chain is built from TRBV5-1 and TRBJ1-1; unclear D gene. Germline-derived CDR1 and CDR2 are SGHRS and YFSETQ. V shed 0 bases and J shed 5 bases, with 11 bases lying between them. CDR3 size: 14 residues. This chain's CDR3 is CASSLATTGTEAFF. DNA of the CDR3: TGCGCCAGCAGCTTGGCAACAACTGGGACTGAAGCTTTCTTT. Complete variable domain (other parts from reference TRBV5-1 and TRBJ1-1): KAGVTQTPRYLIKTRGQQVTLSCSPISGHRSVSWYQQTPGQGLQFLFEYFSETQRNKGNFPGRFSGRQFSNSRSEMNVSTLELGDSALYLCASSLATTGTEAFFGQGTRLTVV.

The J gene is TRBJ1-2, the V gene TRBV25-1; possibly TRBD1 for D (5 bases). There are 13 residues in the CDR3. Trimming cost V 2 bases and J 4 bases, with 8 bases left between them. Germline V gene lookup returns CDR1 MGHDK and CDR2 SYGVNS. DNA for the CDR3: TGTGCCAGCAGTGAAAGCCAGGGCTATGGCTACACCTTC. Translating it yields CASSESQGYGYTF.

The rearrangement links TRBV29-1 to TRBJ1-2; D is possibly TRBD1 (6 bases). This CDR3 is 13 amino acids long. V was cut by 6 bases and J by 0 bases, with 11 bases left in between. CDR1 SQVTM and CDR2 ANQGSEA come from the germline V gene. The chain's CDR3 is CSVEQGPNYGYTF. The CDR3, as DNA: TGCAGCGTCGAACAGGGCCCTAACTATGGCTACACCTTC.

This clone has only a few counts. The chain couples TRBV5-6 to TRBJ1-5; the D is unclear. The CDR3 length is 17 residues. Trimming removed 4 bases from V and 0 bases from J, with 17 bases in between. Germline assignment: CDR1 SGHDT and CDR2 YYEEEE. The CDR3 coding sequence is TGTGCCAGCAGCCTGTGGACCAGCGCTTATAGCAATCAGCCCCAGCATTTT. Translation: CASSLWTSAYSNQPQHF.

This clone was seen only a few times. The V and J genes are TRBV30 and TRBJ1-2; D call uncertain. Germline values: CDR1 GTSNPN, CDR2 SVGIG (reference sequence). CDR3 length: 11 residues. Trimming took off 3 bases at V and 7 bases at J, with 9 bases between the two ends. CDR3 in DNA: TGTGCCTGGAGCAGAAACAGTGGCTACACCTTC. It translates to CAWSRNSGYTF.

V is TRBV2 and J is TRBJ2-7, with D unclear. Germline CDR1 reads SNHLY; CDR2 reads FYNNEI. Trimming took 1 base from V and 5 from J, leaving 12 bases between them. CDR3 length: 14 residues. In DNA, the CDR3 is TGTGCCAGCAGTGAAGGCCTTGGGGTGGACGAGCAGTACTTC. Translating it yields CASSEGLGVDEQYF.

This clone came up a few times. The rearrangement links TRBV10-3 to TRBJ2-7; 8 nucleotides agree with TRBD1. The V gene end was trimmed by 2 bases and the J gene end by 0 bases; junction bases not matched to a gene: 3. The germline V gene has CDR1 ENHRY and CDR2 SYGVKD. This CDR3 region has 15 residues. CDR3 sequence (DNA): TGTGCCATCAGTGAGGGGGACAGGCGCTCCTACGAGCAGTACTTC. Protein sequence: CAISEGDRRSYEQYF.

This clone has only a few counts. V usage is TRBV7-3 and J usage is TRBJ2-7; the match to TRBD1 covers 9 bases. J lost 5 bases, V lost 5 bases, and 7 bases had no gene match. The CDR3 is 14 residues long. CDR1 is SGHTA and CDR2 is FQGTGA in the germline V gene. The CDR3: CASSPGTGTNEQYF. The CDR3 DNA follows: TGTGCCAGCAGCCCCGGGACAGGGACGAACGAGCAGTACTTC.

Details on this clone: The same CDR3 is also encoded by other DNA sequences in this sample. CDR3 in amino acids: CASSQGSGNYGYTF. CDR3 nucleotides: TGCGCCAGCAGCCAAGGATCAGGAAACTATGGCTACACCTTC. The J gene is TRBJ1-2, the V gene TRBV4-1; D is unresolved. CDR3 length equals 14 residues. V was pared by 1 base and J by 2 bases, with 8 bases between. Germline V gene sequence: CDR1 MGHRA, CDR2 YSYEKL.

The J gene is TRBJ1-1, the V gene TRBV9; the D is unclear. V gave up 8 bases and J gave up 5 bases, with 16 bases separating them. Germline-derived CDR1 and CDR2 are SGDLS and YYNGEE. The CDR3 loop spans 13 amino acids. The CDR3 loop reads CARRAPPSTEAFF. In DNA form, the CDR3 reads TGTGCCAGAAGGGCCCCCCCATCGACTGAAGCTTTCTTT.

The CDR3 sequence: CASSLMGDGQETQYF. CDR3 in DNA: TGCGCCAGCAGCTTGATGGGGGACGGGCAAGAGACCCAGTACTTC. The chain couples TRBV5-1 to TRBJ2-5, with D perhaps matching TRBD1 or TRBD2 (5 bases each). Deletions cut 1 base from V and 2 bases from J, with 12 bases between. CDR1 and CDR2 from the germline V gene are SGHRS and YFSETQ. The CDR3 has 15 residues.

This clone has only a few counts. The sample has other DNA sequences that encode this CDR3 too. The chain carries TRBV4-2 and TRBJ1-2; D unclear. The germline CDR1 and CDR2 sequences are LGHNA and YNFKEQ. V lost 3 bases and J 2 bases, leaving 4 bases between the germline ends. There are 12 residues in the CDR3. CDR3 coding DNA: TGTGCCAGCAGCCAGGCCAACTATGGCTACACCTTC. Translating gives CASSQANYGYTF.